Following are 15 T cell receptor beta chains from one sample sequenced in a study of blood T cell repertoires in COVID-19. Only in-frame clones appear in the TCRdb table, and some are missing; sequencing was by immunoSEQ multiplex PCR. Of fewer than 80,000 clones listed, 65% to 90% are singletons. Input material: peripheral blood. The receptor set was obtained from a man of 80 years or more with COVID-19, enrolled during active disease.

The chain recombines TRBV27 with TRBJ2-1, with 7 bases identical to TRBD1. The CDR3 is 17 residues long. Germline trimming cut 2 bases from V and 1 base from J; bases unmatched to any gene: 8. The germline gives CDR1 MNHEY, CDR2 SMNVEV (reference sequence). CDR3 DNA: TGTGCCAGCAGTTTAGGTTTGGGCAGGGGGTCCTACAATGAGCAGTTCTTC. Protein sequence: CASSLGLGRGSYNEQFF.

The table lists this clone with a few counts. The V gene is TRBV6-6, the J gene TRBJ2-7; 7 bases map to TRBD1. Germline assignment: CDR1 MNHNY and CDR2 SVGAGI (reference sequence). Trimming took 5 bases from V and 2 from J; bases not matched to a gene: 6. This CDR3 region has 14 residues. The CDR3 sequence: CASSAGTVAYEQYF. The CDR3 bases are TGTGCCAGCAGTGCCGGGACAGTAGCCTACGAGCAGTACTTC.

The chain joins TRBV19 to TRBJ1-5; D might be TRBD1 (5 bases). Trimming took 4 bases from V and 11 from J, leaving 9 bases between them. The CDR3 is 11 amino acids. Germline values: CDR1 LNHDA, CDR2 SQIVND (reference sequence). CDR3 bases: TGTGCCAGTAGTACGCAGGGATCCCAGCATTTT. It codes for CASSTQGSQHF.

The chain has TRBV6-6 and TRBJ1-5, with D maybe TRBD1 (5 bases). The germline CDR1 and CDR2 sequences are MNHNY and SVGAGI (reference sequence). The CDR3 has 15 amino acids. V was pared by 3 bases and J by 5 bases, with 14 bases between. The CDR3 loop is CASSYGGFGDQPQHF. The CDR3 nucleotides are TGTGCCAGCAGTTATGGGGGGTTTGGAGATCAGCCCCAGCATTTT.

The V call is TRBV19, the J call TRBJ2-1, with D possibly TRBD1 on 5 matching bases. The CDR3 has 15 amino acids. V was trimmed by 3 bases and J by 7 bases, leaving 16 bases between them. Per germline, CDR1 LNHDA and CDR2 SQIVND (reference sequence). In nucleotides, the CDR3 is TGTGCCAGTAGTATTGGGAAGGGGAAGAGGAATGAGCAGTTCTTC. Protein product: CASSIGKGKRNEQFF.

This clone was observed a handful of times. V and J are TRBV18 and TRBJ1-2, with D possibly matching TRBD1 (5 bases). CDR1 KGHSH and CDR2 LQKENI come from the germline V gene. The ends were cut back, 6 bases at V and 5 bases at J, with 13 bases in the middle. This CDR3 region has 13 residues. CDR3 loop: CASSRPQGYGYTF. CDR3 nucleotide sequence: TGTGCCAGCTCGAGACCCCAGGGATATGGCTACACCTTC.

V usage is TRBV6-1 and J usage is TRBJ2-7; 11 bases are a match to TRBD2. V was clipped by 4 bases and J by 1 base; unmatched bases: 6. Germline lookup yields CDR1 MNHNS and CDR2 SASEGT. CDR3 length: 16 amino acids. CDR3 sequence (DNA): TGTGCCAGCAGTGCCCTAACTAGCGGGGGATCCTACGAGCAGTACTTC. Protein: CASSALTSGGSYEQYF.

The genes are TRBV7-3 and TRBJ1-2; maybe TRBD1 (5 bases). The V end lost 4 bases, the J end lost 6 bases, and 12 bases lay between the germline ends. Germline V gene sequence: CDR1 SGHTA, CDR2 FQGTGA. The CDR3 contains 13 residues. The CDR3 DNA sequence: TGTGCCAGCAGCTACCCCGGGGGGGATGGCTACACCTTC. It is translated as CASSYPGGDGYTF.

This sequence joins TRBV19 and TRBJ2-3; D unresolved. This CDR3 region has 12 residues. V lost 6 bases, J lost 3 bases, and 7 bases lay in between. CDR1 is LNHDA and CDR2 is SQIVND in the germline V gene (reference sequence). The CDR3 is CASSPRTDTQYF. The CDR3 coding sequence is TGTGCCAGTAGCCCCAGAACAGATACGCAGTATTTT.

The chain joins TRBV10-3 to TRBJ2-3; 11 nucleotides align to TRBD2. V lost 5 bases, J lost 0 bases, and 7 bases stayed unmatched. The length of the CDR3 is 17 residues. Germline CDR1 and CDR2: ENHRY and SYGVKD. The CDR3 spells CAISPGTSGPSTDTQYF. The CDR3 DNA sequence: TGTGCCATCAGTCCTGGGACTAGCGGTCCTAGCACAGATACGCAGTATTTT.

V is TRBV5-6 and J is TRBJ1-2, with 8 bases fitting TRBD1. Germline V gives CDR1 SGHDT, CDR2 YYEEEE. V shed 2 bases, J shed 5 bases, and the junction held 8 bases outside the gene matches. The CDR3 contains 15 residues. CDR3 sequence (DNA): TGTGCCAGCAGCTTTTACAGGGGGGACGGTTATGGCTACACCTTC. Its translation: CASSFYRGDGYGYTF.

V is TRBV5-4 and J is TRBJ1-2, with TRBD1 as a possible D gene (6 bases). V was pared by 5 bases and J by 3 bases, with 17 bases between. This CDR3 spans 15 amino acids. Germline V gene sequence: CDR1 SGHNT, CDR2 YYREEE (reference sequence). CDR3 in DNA: TGTGCCAGCAGGCACGCTCAACAGGGAGACTATGGCTACACCTTC. Protein product: CASRHAQQGDYGYTF.

The chain is built from TRBV20-1 and TRBJ1-6, with 10 bases matching TRBD1. V gave up 6 bases and J gave up 7 bases; unmatched junction bases: 9. This CDR3 has 15 residues. Germline CDR1 reads DFQATT; CDR2 reads SNEGSKA (reference sequence). CDR3 in amino acids: CSASRQGAGNSPLHF. Here the CDR3 DNA reads TGCAGTGCCAGTCGACAGGGGGCAGGGAATTCACCCCTCCACTTT.

This clone was seen just once. The chain combines TRBV20-1 with TRBJ1-1; D remains ambiguous. The CDR3 runs 11 residues. V was clipped by 5 bases and J by 0 bases, with 4 bases between them. Germline CDR1 and CDR2: DFQATT and SNEGSKA (reference sequence). CDR3 sequence (DNA): TGCAGTGCTGTAATGAACACTGAAGCTTTCTTT. Protein sequence: CSAVMNTEAFF.

The chain employs TRBV7-2 and TRBJ2-5; D is perhaps TRBD2 (5 bases). Trimming took off 5 bases at V and 0 bases at J, with 10 bases between the two ends. The CDR3 totals 14 residues. The germline V gene has CDR1 SGHTA and CDR2 FQGNSA. As DNA, the CDR3 is TGTGCCAGCAGCCCGGGGTCGTACCAAGAGACCCAGTACTTC. Its protein is CASSPGSYQETQYF. Full variable domain (remainder filled in from reference TRBV7-2 and TRBJ2-5): GAGVSQSPSNKVTEKGKDVELRCDPISGHTALYWYRQSLGQGLEFLIYFQGNSAPDKSGLPSDRFSAERTGGSVSTLTIQRTQQEDSAVYLCASSPGSYQETQYFGPGTRLLVL.